This T cell receptor (beta chain) was sequenced during a study of human T cells and chemical hapten exposure. The wider study: Sensitization involved placing 2% DPC onto an approximately 2 cm by approximately 2 cm region of upper inner arm skin.

Time point of the sample: patch test 1, 2 weeks after DPC sensitization. As for treatment: therapeutic diphenylcyclopropenone sensitization with weekly scalp DPC. TCRdb called the RACE reads again in MiXCR, with one record for every CDR3 protein. There are approximately 100,000 distinct CDR3 sequences in the sample; approximately 10% occur only once, and 3% to 4% lies in the top ten. This clonotype was counted between two and nine times. The antigen remains undetermined. Study findings and constraints: Against controls, expanded TCRs gave rise to significantly more large CDR3 similarity clusters.

Trimming cost V 9 bases and J 3 bases, with 12 bases left between them. This CDR3 is 12 amino acids long. Germline CDR1 and CDR2: MDHEN and SYDVKM. The TCR originated in a middle-aged woman with alopecia areata. Some clones in this sample may be carry-over from other donors' samples. Sequenced here: whole blood, sampled in connection with sensitization to the hapten diphenylcyclopropenone (DPC). The chain recombines TRBV28 with TRBJ2-7; D is unclear. The CDR3 region is CASQEASYEQYF. DNA for the CDR3: TGTGCCAGTCAAGAGGCCAGCTACGAGCAGTACTTC. Supplemented by reference TRBV28 and TRBJ2-7, the full variable domain reads DVKVTQSSRYLVKRTGEKVFLECVQDMDHENMFWYRQDPGLGLRLIYFSYDVKMKEKGDIPEGYSVSREKKERFSLILESASTNQTSMYLCASQEASYEQYFGPGTRLTVT.